This TCR beta chain originates from a study of immune cell composition in non-small cell lung cancer. Study results and caveats: In adenocarcinoma, maximal tumour-associated clone frequency tracked TIL tumour reactivity. Squamous carcinomas (about 75%) more often had tumour-associated clones >0.5% than adenocarcinomas (33%).

The CDR3 spans 16 residues. The germline V and J ends were trimmed by 2 bases and 3 bases, with 13 bases remaining between them. Germline CDR1 MNHEY, CDR2 SMNVEV (reference sequence). Normal lung was sampled as far from the tumour as possible, at least 3 cm. Concerning this clone: Its antigen is unidentified.

TCRdb keeps only in-frame clones here, not all; method: immunoSEQ multiplex PCR. This table has about 2,300 clones, roughly two thirds appearing once. V is TRBV27 and J is TRBJ2-2; D gene unclear. Sequencing was carried out using non-adjacent lung tissue. The source is a human donor with non-small cell lung cancer. In nucleotides, the CDR3 is TGTGCCAGCAGTTTAATAACCCCTACGGACACCGGGGAGCTGTTTTTT. As protein: CASSLITPTDTGELFF.